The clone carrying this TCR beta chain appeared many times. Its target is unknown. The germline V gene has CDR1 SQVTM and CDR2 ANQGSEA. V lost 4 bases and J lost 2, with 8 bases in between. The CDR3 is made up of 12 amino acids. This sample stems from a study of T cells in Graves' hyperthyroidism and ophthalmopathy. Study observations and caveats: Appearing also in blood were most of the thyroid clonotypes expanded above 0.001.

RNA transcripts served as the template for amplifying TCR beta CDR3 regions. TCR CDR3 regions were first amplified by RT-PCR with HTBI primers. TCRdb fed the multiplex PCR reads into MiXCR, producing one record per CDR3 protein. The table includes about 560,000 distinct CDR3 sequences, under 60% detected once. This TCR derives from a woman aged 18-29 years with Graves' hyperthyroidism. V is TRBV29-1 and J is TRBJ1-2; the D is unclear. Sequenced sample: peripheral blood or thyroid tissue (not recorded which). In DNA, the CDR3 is TGCAGCGTTGCCGTATTAAACTATGGCTACACCTTC. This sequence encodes CSVAVLNYGYTF.